This TCR beta chain was identified during a study of T cells after yellow fever vaccination. Overall study results and limits: FACS-sorted repertoires could harbor abundant contaminating bulk-population clonotypes.

The CDR3 runs 15 residues. Trimming shortened V by 3 bases and J by 2 bases, and 13 bases separated the two germline ends. Germline assignment: CDR1 MGHRA and CDR2 YSYEKL. As TCR cDNA was made by 5'RACE template switching, a universal primer site and UMIs were added. From the 5' RACE reads, TCRdb called clonotypes with MiXCR, one entry per CDR3 protein. The data hold about 74,000 distinct CDR3 sequences, with 7.1% observed a single time. Comment on this clonotype: Its antigen is not identified.

The TCR originated in a man aged 18 to 30 who received the YFV17D yellow fever vaccine. Sample: CD8+ T cells sorted from PBMCs, taken 5 days after the first yellow fever vaccination. The gene calls are TRBV4-1 and TRBJ1-2, with D uncertain. The CDR3 DNA is TGCGCCAGCAGCCAGACCTCTGGAGAAAACTATGGCTACACCTTC. It codes for CASSQTSGENYGYTF.